These 17 T cell receptor beta chains were all obtained from the same sample, sequenced in a study of blood T cell repertoires in COVID-19. Measured with immunoSEQ multiplex PCR; TCRdb has only the in-frame clones, and not every one. The table lists approximately 64,000 clones, around 89% of them singletons, with 10% in the top ten. The source material was PBMCs or T cells enriched from blood (not recorded which). The receptor set was obtained from a woman in her 40s who had recovered from COVID-19.

This chain connects TRBV3-1 (or the pseudogene TRBV3-2) to TRBJ1-2, with 7 bases matching TRBD1. From germline, CDR1 is LGHDT and CDR2 YNNKEL (reference sequence). V lost 3 bases and J lost 3; bases outside the gene matches: 4. The CDR3 consists of 14 residues. CDR3 sequence (DNA): TGTGCCAGCAGCCAGGTAACAGGGGACTATGGCTACACCTTC. Translating gives CASSQVTGDYGYTF.

This chain joins TRBV18 and TRBJ2-7; no clear D. The CDR3 has 13 residues. Per germline, CDR1 KGHSH and CDR2 LQKENI. V was clipped by 6 bases and J by 1 base, with 10 bases between them. The DNA of the CDR3 is TGTGCCAGCTCCTTGGCGGAATCCTACGAGCAGTACTTC. Its translation is CASSLAESYEQYF.

The V gene is TRBV19, the J gene TRBJ1-3; no firm D call. With 5 bases removed from V and 0 bases from J, the gap between germline ends came to 14 bases. CDR3 length: 16 amino acids. Germline assignment: CDR1 LNHDA and CDR2 SQIVND (reference sequence). CDR3 nucleotide sequence: TGTGCCAGTAGTCCCCTTACATTTAACTCTGGAAACACCATATATTTT. Translation gives CASSPLTFNSGNTIYF.

The CDR3 loop is CATSDPAETQYF. For the CDR3, the DNA is TGTGCCACCAGTGACCCCGCGGAGACCCAGTACTTC. This chain uses TRBV24-1 with TRBJ2-5, with D unclear. The CDR3 runs to 12 residues. V was clipped by 4 bases and J by 5 bases, with 7 bases between them. In germline, CDR1 is KGHDR, CDR2 SFDVKD.

The J gene is TRBJ2-5, the V gene TRBV2, with 13 bases that match TRBD2. The germline CDR1 and CDR2 sequences are SNHLY and FYNNEI. After removal of 7 bases from V and 4 bases from J, the junction contained 6 bases not matched to a gene. CDR3 length: 15 residues. The chain's CDR3 is CASTTTSGGPETQYF. CDR3 coding DNA: TGTGCCAGCACTACGACTAGCGGGGGGCCAGAGACCCAGTACTTC.

This clone came up once. The CDR3 sequence is CASRGGYGYTF. CDR3 in DNA: TGTGCCAGCAGAGGGGGCTATGGCTACACCTTC. The chain couples TRBV6-5 to TRBJ1-2, with D tentatively TRBD1 (6 bases). The CDR3 sequence is 11 residues long. The germline V gene has CDR1 MNHEY and CDR2 SVGAGI. Trimming shortened V by 6 bases and J by 4 bases, and 6 bases separated the two germline ends.

The rearrangement uses TRBV24-1 and TRBJ1-2; 7 bases fit TRBD1. CDR1 is KGHDR and CDR2 is SFDVKD in the germline V gene. After removal of 3 bases from V and 7 bases from J, the junction contained 4 bases not matched to a gene. This CDR3 spans 13 amino acids. This chain's CDR3 is CATSDDRVSGYTF. The CDR3 DNA sequence: TGTGCCACCAGTGATGACAGGGTGAGTGGCTACACCTTC.

The V gene is TRBV5-5, the J gene TRBJ2-3; a possible D gene is TRBD1 (6 bases). This CDR3 has 16 residues. The germline V gene encodes CDR1 SGHKS and CDR2 YYEKEE (reference sequence). Trimming pared 4 bases from V and 3 bases from J, leaving 18 bases between. DNA of the CDR3: TGTGCCAGCAGCCAGAGGGGATCAGGGGCTACAGATACGCAGTATTTT. Translating gives CASSQRGSGATDTQYF.

V is TRBV3-1 (or the pseudogene TRBV3-2) and J is TRBJ2-2; D possibly corresponds to TRBD1 (5 bases). Germline V gene lookup returns CDR1 LGHDT and CDR2 YNNKEL (reference sequence). The CDR3 has 15 residues. V lost 4 bases and J 1 base, leaving 10 bases between the germline ends. The DNA of the CDR3 is TGTGCCAGCAGCCCTTCTCAGGGGAACACCGGGGAGCTGTTTTTT. The encoded protein is CASSPSQGNTGELFF.

This clone was observed a single time. The genes are TRBV4-1 and TRBJ2-2; 8 positions agree with TRBD2. The V gene's germline CDR1 is MGHRA and CDR2 YSYEKL. The CDR3 is made up of 16 amino acids. The trim removed 4 bases at V and 3 bases at J, leaving 7 bases unmatched. The CDR3 bases are TGCGCCAGCAGCCTATCGGGGGGGCCGGACACCGGGGAGCTGTTTTTT. Its protein is CASSLSGGPDTGELFF.

V is TRBV2 and J is TRBJ1-3; D ambiguous. V was clipped by 4 bases and J by 0 bases, with 7 bases between them. This CDR3 contains 14 residues. Germline loops: CDR1 SNHLY, CDR2 FYNNEI. The CDR3 nucleotides read TGTGCCAGCAGTGTTAGTACCTCTGGAAACACCATATATTTT. It yields the protein CASSVSTSGNTIYF.

The chain uses TRBV20-1 and TRBJ1-1; 9 bases line up with TRBD1. V was pared by 3 bases and J by 8 bases, with 13 bases of the junction left unmatched. CDR1 and CDR2 (germline): DFQATT, SNEGSKA (reference sequence). This CDR3 is built from 15 residues. As DNA, the CDR3 is TGCAGTGCTAGTTTTGTAACAGGGGGCGAGGAGGAAGCTTTCTTT. Amino acid sequence: CSASFVTGGEEEAFF.

This chain connects TRBV3-1 (or the pseudogene TRBV3-2) to TRBJ1-2, with 7 positions matching TRBD1. The junction had 14 bases not matched to a gene; V was cut back by 4 bases and J by 0 bases. Germline V CDR1 and CDR2: LGHDT, YNNKEL (reference sequence). CDR3 size: 18 residues. The CDR3 DNA is TGTGCCAGCAGCCCGCAGAGGGGACAGCCTCTAGCTAACTATGGCTACACCTTC. Translated: CASSPQRGQPLANYGYTF.

The chain uses TRBV11-2 and TRBJ2-3, with D perhaps matching TRBD1 (5 bases). Germline CDR1 and CDR2: SGHAT and FQNNGV. V lost 5 bases and J 1 base, leaving 10 bases between the germline ends. This CDR3 has 14 amino acids. CDR3 amino acids: CASSLVTGTDTQYF. CDR3 coding DNA: TGTGCCAGCAGCCTAGTGACAGGCACAGATACGCAGTATTTT.

The rearrangement joins TRBV7-3 to TRBJ1-1; D is unresolved. V was trimmed by 2 bases and J by 8 bases, leaving 12 bases between them. CDR1 is SGHTA and CDR2 is FQGTGA in the germline V gene. This CDR3 is 13 amino acids long. In DNA form, the CDR3 reads TGTGCCAGCAGCTTAGGCGGTGGCCGAGAAGCTTTCTTT. Residues: CASSLGGGREAFF.

This clone is a singleton in its sample. The rearrangement links TRBV19 to TRBJ1-2; D unclear. The CDR3 length is 13 residues. Germline assignment: CDR1 LNHDA and CDR2 SQIVND (reference sequence). With 5 bases removed from V and 0 bases from J, the gap between germline ends came to 7 bases. CDR3 amino acids: CASSYISNYGYTF. CDR3 nucleotide sequence: TGTGCCAGTAGTTACATTTCTAACTATGGCTACACCTTC.

This clone showed up just a few times. V and J are TRBV7-3 and TRBJ1-6; 8 bases agree with TRBD1. V gave up 0 bases and J gave up 7 bases; unmatched junction bases: 2. The CDR3 totals 15 residues. The germline gives CDR1 SGHTA, CDR2 FQGTGA. The CDR3 coding sequence is TGTGCCAGCAGCTTAACGGGACAGGAGAATTCACCCCTCCACTTT. It translates to CASSLTGQENSPLHF. The full variable domain, in which reference TRBV7-3 and TRBJ1-6 provide the parts outside the CDR3, is GAGVSQTPSNKVTEKGKYVELRCDPISGHTALYWYRQSLGQGPEFLIYFQGTGAADDSGLPNDRFFAVRPEGSVSTLKIQRTERGDSAVYLCASSLTGQENSPLHFGNGTRLTVT.